This TCR beta chain was recorded in a study of T cells in Graves' hyperthyroidism and ophthalmopathy. The investigators amplified TCR beta CDR3 regions from RNA transcripts. First-round RT-PCR targeting the TCR CDR3 was performed with the HTBI primer set. TCRdb itself ran the multiplex PCR reads through MiXCR, one entry per CDR3 protein. Of about 590,000 distinct CDR3 sequences listed, more than 15% are singletons. V gave up 3 bases and J gave up 2 bases, with 13 bases separating them. This CDR3 region has 14 residues. Per germline, CDR1 DFQATT and CDR2 SNEGSKA (reference sequence). As to this clonotype: Antigen: not known.

Each diagnosis was grounded in clinical symptoms, serum thyroxine and TRAb, thyroid ultrasound, and orbital computed tomography. Extraction of PBMCs used roughly 9.3 ml of fresh peripheral blood. Study-wide results and limits: In blood, most of the thyroid clonotypes expanded above 0.001 were also present.

Source material: blood. This sequence was found in a woman in her 30s with Graves' hyperthyroidism. The chain joins TRBV20-1 to TRBJ1-1; D unclear. The CDR3 DNA is TGCAGTGCTAGCTCTTGGGTGGGCAACACTGAAGCTTTCTTT. It translates to CSASSWVGNTEAFF.